Sequencing of this T cell receptor beta chain was carried out in a study of cytomegalovirus exposure and HLA in healthy donors. In the PCR, 60 Vbeta and 13 Jbeta primers were used. Repertoires were generated with immunoSEQ multiplex PCR, while TCRdb's copy carries only in-frame clones and drops some. The table records 150,000 to 200,000 clones, 70% to 80% of them present only once. Trimming removed 4 bases from V and 2 bases from J; junction bases left unmatched: 7. There are 16 residues in the CDR3. Germline-derived CDR1 and CDR2 are SGHRS and YFSETQ. The V and J genes are TRBV5-1 and TRBJ2-2, with 8 bases fitting TRBD2. The material sequenced was PBMCs. The sequence derives from a woman between 50 and 59 years old in good health and CMV-seronegative. CDR3 sequence (DNA): TGCGCCAGCAGCCTAATGACTAGCGTCAACACCGGGGAGCTGTTTTTT. Amino acid sequence: CASSLMTSVNTGELFF.